This TCR beta chain originates from a study of cytomegalovirus exposure and HLA in healthy donors. As for the study in general: Previous work identified roughly 120 million unique TCR beta sequences from around 200 million T cells. Most donors, 80% to 90% of roughly 400 genotyped, fell in the Caucasian-associated ancestry cluster.

For this clone: Antigen unknown.

Primers for the PCR totalled 60 Vbeta and 13 Jbeta. The table came from immunoSEQ multiplex PCR; TCRdb's copy has only in-frame clones and leaves some out. This repertoire comprises 90,000 to 130,000 clones; its ten largest clones make up around 7%. This CDR3 has 13 residues. Germline V CDR1 and CDR2: LNHDA, SQIVND (reference sequence). The V gene end was trimmed by 9 bases and the J gene end by 0 bases; junction bases not matched to a gene: 3. General study findings and limits: A few CMV-associated chains proved CMV antigen-specific in vitro. In a later analysis, a missense DCLRE1C variant was linked to TCR beta V- and J-gene trimming.

This receptor was taken from a man aged 35 to 55 in good health and CMV-seropositive. Input material: PBMCs. The chain carries TRBV19 and TRBJ2-7; 9 bases fit TRBD1. In DNA, the CDR3 is TGTGCCAGCACGGGACAGGGCTCCTACGAGCAGTACTTC. Its protein is CASTGQGSYEQYF.